Listed below are T cell receptor beta chains from one sample, sequenced in a study of cytomegalovirus exposure and HLA in healthy donors. Sequencing used immunoSEQ multiplex PCR; TCRdb keeps in-frame clones, though not all of them. This sample has 200,000 or so clones, with 82% found just once. The sample was PBMCs. The receptors originated from a woman aged 45-59 years in good health and CMV-seropositive. CDR3s include the opening cysteine and the closing phenylalanine or tryptophan. Each record gives: J gene, D gene, clone size, V gene, CDR3 protein, CDR3 DNA. A D gene is named only where the DNA matches it firmly. A row's size may be missing; if present it is once, few, many or a size class.

j_call: TRBJ2-6; d_call: TRBD1; clone_size: NA; v_call: TRBV4-1; cdr3_aa: CASSQGAGTGSTGANVLTF; cdr3_nt: TGCGCCAGCAGCCAAGGAGCCGGGACAGGGAGTACTGGGGCCAACGTCCTGACTTTC
j_call: TRBJ2-2; d_call: TRBD2; clone_size: NA; v_call: TRBV7-3; cdr3_aa: CASSLLLAGAGELFF; cdr3_nt: TGTGCCAGCAGCTTATTACTAGCGGGAGCCGGGGAGCTGTTTTTT
j_call: TRBJ1-5; d_call: NA; clone_size: NA; v_call: TRBV6-1; cdr3_aa: CASSPTRGNQPQHF; cdr3_nt: TGTGCCAGCAGTCCAACTCGGGGCAATCAGCCCCAGCATTTT
j_call: TRBJ2-1; d_call: NA; clone_size: NA; v_call: TRBV5-1; cdr3_aa: CASSLLVSPVNEQFF; cdr3_nt: TGCGCCAGCAGCTTACTAGTCTCGCCTGTGAATGAGCAGTTCTTC
j_call: TRBJ1-3; d_call: NA; clone_size: NA; v_call: TRBV7-9; cdr3_aa: CASGTAGAGNTIYF; cdr3_nt: TGTGCCAGCGGCACAGCCGGCGCTGGAAACACCATATATTTT
j_call: TRBJ2-2; d_call: NA; clone_size: once; v_call: TRBV10-2; cdr3_aa: CASSETGPNTGELFF; cdr3_nt: TGCGCCAGCAGTGAGACAGGACCAAACACCGGGGAGCTGTTTTTT
j_call: TRBJ2-2; d_call: NA; clone_size: NA; v_call: TRBV5-1; cdr3_aa: CASSLSGINTGELFF; cdr3_nt: TGCGCCAGCAGCTTAAGCGGAATCAACACCGGGGAGCTGTTTTTT
j_call: TRBJ1-1; d_call: TRBD1; clone_size: NA; v_call: TRBV7-9; cdr3_aa: CASSPRGTGRAYTEAFF; cdr3_nt: TGTGCCAGCAGCCCCCGAGGGACAGGGCGTGCCTACACTGAAGCTTTCTTT
j_call: TRBJ1-6; d_call: NA; clone_size: NA; v_call: TRBV15; cdr3_aa: CATSTGETANSPLHF; cdr3_nt: TGTGCCACCAGCACCGGAGAGACAGCTAATTCACCCCTCCACTTT
j_call: TRBJ2-3; d_call: TRBD2; clone_size: few; v_call: TRBV5-5; cdr3_aa: CASSWGRLAGGTDTQYF; cdr3_nt: TGTGCCAGCAGCTGGGGTCGACTAGCGGGGGGCACAGATACGCAGTATTTT
j_call: TRBJ2-1; d_call: NA; clone_size: once; v_call: TRBV29-1; cdr3_aa: CSVEFGGIDNEQFF; cdr3_nt: TGCAGCGTTGAATTTGGGGGGATCGACAATGAGCAGTTCTTC
j_call: TRBJ2-7; d_call: TRBD1; clone_size: NA; v_call: TRBV18; cdr3_aa: CASSPGTGEFEQYF; cdr3_nt: TGTGCCAGCTCGCCCGGGACAGGGGAATTTGAGCAGTACTTC
j_call: TRBJ2-7; d_call: NA; clone_size: NA; v_call: TRBV30; cdr3_aa: CAWITHKSQYF; cdr3_nt: TGTGCCTGGATTACCCATAAGAGCCAGTACTTC
j_call: TRBJ2-7; d_call: NA; clone_size: NA; v_call: TRBV7-2; cdr3_aa: CASSLEPYYEQYF; cdr3_nt: TGTGCCAGCAGCTTAGAACCCTACTACGAGCAGTACTTC
j_call: TRBJ2-1; d_call: NA; clone_size: few; v_call: TRBV6-4; cdr3_aa: CASSASGYQFF; cdr3_nt: TGTGCCAGCAGTGCGTCAGGGTACCAGTTCTTC
j_call: TRBJ2-2; d_call: NA; clone_size: NA; v_call: TRBV6-1; cdr3_aa: CASSQGSPNTGELFF; cdr3_nt: TGTGCCAGCAGCCAGGGTTCCCCTAACACCGGGGAGCTGTTTTTT
j_call: TRBJ2-7; d_call: NA; clone_size: NA; v_call: TRBV6-1; cdr3_aa: CASCPGAHYEQYF; cdr3_nt: TGTGCTTCTTGTCCGGGAGCCCACTACGAGCAGTACTTC
j_call: TRBJ2-2; d_call: NA; clone_size: NA; v_call: TRBV18; cdr3_aa: CASSPDVAGSYGELFF; cdr3_nt: TGTGCCAGCTCACCAGATGTGGCAGGGTCATATGGGGAGCTGTTTTTT
j_call: TRBJ1-6; d_call: TRBD1; clone_size: NA; v_call: TRBV10-3; cdr3_aa: CAIRQQGDSLPLHF; cdr3_nt: TGTGCCATCAGACAACAGGGGGACTCGTTACCCCTCCACTTT
j_call: TRBJ1-4; d_call: NA; clone_size: NA; v_call: TRBV28; cdr3_aa: CASSFGAPANEKLFF; cdr3_nt: TGTGCCAGCAGTTTTGGGGCCCCTGCGAATGAAAAACTGTTTTTT
j_call: TRBJ1-1; d_call: NA; clone_size: NA; v_call: TRBV21-1; cdr3_aa: CASSKGQPCTEAFF; cdr3_nt: TGTGCCAGCAGCAAGGGACAGCCATGTACTGAAGCTTTCTTT
j_call: TRBJ1-6; d_call: TRBD1; clone_size: few; v_call: TRBV27; cdr3_aa: CASSLGGQGSYNSPLHF; cdr3_nt: TGTGCCAGCAGTTTAGGGGGACAGGGCTCCTATAATTCACCCCTCCACTTT
j_call: TRBJ1-1; d_call: NA; clone_size: NA; v_call: TRBV5-1; cdr3_aa: CASSLISTGNTEAFF; cdr3_nt: TGCGCCAGCAGCTTGATTTCGACAGGGAACACTGAAGCTTTCTTT
j_call: TRBJ2-7; d_call: TRBD2; clone_size: NA; v_call: TRBV11-2; cdr3_aa: CASSFPPVAGRYEQYF; cdr3_nt: TGTGCCAGCAGCTTCCCCCCTGTAGCGGGAAGGTACGAGCAGTACTTC
j_call: TRBJ2-1; d_call: NA; clone_size: NA; v_call: TRBV28; cdr3_aa: CASSSYPSFEVSTDEQFF; cdr3_nt: TGTGCCAGCAGTTCTTACCCCTCCTTTGAGGTTTCAACGGATGAGCAGTTCTTC
j_call: TRBJ2-6; d_call: TRBD1; clone_size: few; v_call: TRBV29-1; cdr3_aa: CSVGRTGVGANVLTF; cdr3_nt: TGCAGCGTTGGGCGCACAGGGGTTGGGGCCAACGTCCTGACTTTC
j_call: TRBJ2-1; d_call: NA; clone_size: NA; v_call: TRBV27; cdr3_aa: CASSLTGSSYNEQFF; cdr3_nt: TGTGCCAGCAGCCTGACTGGGTCTTCCTACAATGAGCAGTTCTTC
j_call: TRBJ1-3; d_call: NA; clone_size: NA; v_call: TRBV10-3; cdr3_aa: CAISPGVAGNTIYF; cdr3_nt: TGTGCCATCAGCCCAGGGGTAGCTGGAAACACCATATATTTT
j_call: TRBJ2-1; d_call: TRBD2; clone_size: few; v_call: TRBV5-1; cdr3_aa: CASSNRLAGGGNEQFF; cdr3_nt: TGCGCCAGCAGCAATCGACTAGCGGGAGGGGGGAATGAGCAGTTCTTC
j_call: TRBJ2-7; d_call: TRBD1; clone_size: NA; v_call: TRBV5-6; cdr3_aa: CASSLGQQPHEQYF; cdr3_nt: TGTGCCAGCAGCCTGGGACAGCAGCCCCACGAGCAGTACTTC
j_call: TRBJ2-6; d_call: NA; clone_size: few; v_call: TRBV28; cdr3_aa: CASSFGETGANVLTF; cdr3_nt: TGTGCCAGCAGTTTCGGGGAAACTGGGGCCAACGTCCTGACTTTC
j_call: TRBJ1-1; d_call: NA; clone_size: NA; v_call: TRBV7-7; cdr3_aa: CASSSGPSTEAFF; cdr3_nt: TGTGCTAGCAGCTCAGGGCCCAGCACTGAAGCTTTCTTT
j_call: TRBJ1-1; d_call: NA; clone_size: NA; v_call: TRBV4-1; cdr3_aa: CASSLRTENTEAFF; cdr3_nt: TGCGCCAGCAGCCTTCGGACAGAGAACACTGAAGCTTTCTTT
j_call: TRBJ2-3; d_call: TRBD2; clone_size: NA; v_call: TRBV7-6; cdr3_aa: CASSLHSTSGGSTQYF; cdr3_nt: TGTGCCAGCAGCTTGCACTCAACTAGCGGGGGGAGTACGCAGTATTTT
j_call: TRBJ2-2; d_call: NA; clone_size: NA; v_call: TRBV18; cdr3_aa: CASSLRDVSTGELFF; cdr3_nt: TGTGCCAGCTCACTCCGGGATGTAAGCACCGGGGAGCTGTTTTTT
j_call: TRBJ1-2; d_call: TRBD1; clone_size: NA; v_call: TRBV27; cdr3_aa: CASRSTGDGYTF; cdr3_nt: TGTGCCAGCAGATCGACAGGGGATGGCTACACCTTC
j_call: TRBJ1-1; d_call: NA; clone_size: NA; v_call: TRBV11-3; cdr3_aa: CASSLEGEGTEAFF; cdr3_nt: TGTGCCAGCAGCTTAGAGGGGGAGGGCACTGAAGCTTTCTTT
j_call: TRBJ2-3; d_call: NA; clone_size: few; v_call: TRBV6-5; cdr3_aa: CASSQGRGTQYF; cdr3_nt: TGTGCCAGCAGTCAGGGGAGGGGTACGCAGTATTTT
j_call: TRBJ1-2; d_call: TRBD1; clone_size: NA; v_call: TRBV7-9; cdr3_aa: CASTTGGDYGYTF; cdr3_nt: TGTGCCAGCACGACAGGGGGCGACTATGGCTACACCTTC
j_call: TRBJ1-5; d_call: TRBD1; clone_size: NA; v_call: TRBV28; cdr3_aa: CASSFASIGTGFQPQHF; cdr3_nt: TGTGCCAGCAGTTTCGCCTCCATCGGGACAGGGTTCCAGCCCCAGCATTTT
j_call: TRBJ2-7; d_call: TRBD1; clone_size: few; v_call: TRBV7-9; cdr3_aa: CSSSLTGTGVYEQYF; cdr3_nt: TGTTCCAGCAGCTTAACTGGGACAGGGGTATACGAGCAGTACTTC
j_call: TRBJ1-5; d_call: NA; clone_size: NA; v_call: TRBV2; cdr3_aa: CASSPSGKMGNQPQHF; cdr3_nt: TGTGCCAGCAGTCCCTCCGGTAAGATGGGCAATCAGCCCCAGCATTTT
j_call: TRBJ2-4; d_call: TRBD1; clone_size: NA; v_call: TRBV6-1; cdr3_aa: CASSGTQGDGIQYF; cdr3_nt: TGTGCCAGCAGTGGTACACAGGGGGATGGCATTCAGTACTTC
j_call: TRBJ1-1; d_call: TRBD1; clone_size: NA; v_call: TRBV5-1; cdr3_aa: CASSEGTGPNTEAFF; cdr3_nt: TGCGCCAGCAGCGAAGGGACAGGTCCTAACACTGAAGCTTTCTTT
j_call: TRBJ1-5; d_call: NA; clone_size: NA; v_call: TRBV11-2; cdr3_aa: CASSLGGGSNQPQHF; cdr3_nt: TGTGCCAGCAGCTTAGGGGGGGGGAGCAATCAGCCCCAGCATTTT
j_call: TRBJ1-2; d_call: TRBD1; clone_size: NA; v_call: TRBV4-1; cdr3_aa: CASRPTGGWGYTF; cdr3_nt: TGCGCCAGCAGGCCGACAGGGGGCTGGGGCTACACCTTC
j_call: TRBJ1-4; d_call: TRBD1; clone_size: NA; v_call: TRBV10-2; cdr3_aa: CASNPGQGGQGLFF; cdr3_nt: TGCGCCAGCAATCCGGGACAGGGAGGGCAGGGACTGTTTTTT
j_call: TRBJ2-7; d_call: TRBD1; clone_size: once; v_call: TRBV18; cdr3_aa: CASSPPGQFNYEQYF; cdr3_nt: TGTGCCAGCTCACCGCCGGGACAGTTTAACTACGAGCAGTACTTC
j_call: TRBJ2-7; d_call: NA; clone_size: NA; v_call: TRBV6-9; cdr3_aa: CASSSPGGGPYEQYF; cdr3_nt: TGTGCCAGCAGTTCCCCAGGGGGAGGCCCCTACGAGCAGTACTTC
j_call: TRBJ2-6; d_call: NA; clone_size: NA; v_call: TRBV2; cdr3_aa: CASCDNSGANGLTF; cdr3_nt: TGTGCCAGCTGTGATAACTCTGGGGCCAACGGCCTGACTTTC
j_call: TRBJ1-2; d_call: NA; clone_size: NA; v_call: TRBV10-2; cdr3_aa: CASSEAGAYGYTF; cdr3_nt: TGCGCCAGCAGTGAGGCCGGAGCCTATGGCTACACCTTC
j_call: TRBJ1-2; d_call: NA; clone_size: NA; v_call: TRBV28; cdr3_aa: CATESRSRVLGYTF; cdr3_nt: TGTGCCACCGAATCCCGGAGCAGGGTACTCGGCTACACCTTC
j_call: TRBJ2-7; d_call: TRBD1; clone_size: NA; v_call: TRBV7-2; cdr3_aa: CASRLQTGVAYEQYF; cdr3_nt: TGTGCCAGCAGGCTCCAGACAGGGGTCGCCTACGAGCAGTACTTC
j_call: TRBJ1-5; d_call: NA; clone_size: NA; v_call: TRBV30; cdr3_aa: CAWAGSSNQPQHF; cdr3_nt: TGTGCCTGGGCGGGGTCTAGCAATCAGCCCCAGCATTTT
j_call: TRBJ2-3; d_call: NA; clone_size: NA; v_call: TRBV19; cdr3_aa: CASSIPRGSDTQYF; cdr3_nt: TGTGCCAGTAGTATCCCCAGGGGCTCGGATACGCAGTATTTT
j_call: TRBJ2-3; d_call: TRBD2; clone_size: NA; v_call: TRBV9; cdr3_aa: CASSVLAGATDTQYF; cdr3_nt: TGTGCCAGCAGCGTTCTAGCGGGAGCCACAGATACGCAGTATTTT